Following are 27 T cell receptor beta chains from one sample sequenced in a study of blood T cell repertoires in COVID-19. The assay was immunoSEQ multiplex PCR, and TCRdb's table has in-frame clones only and misses some. The table shows about 230,000 clones, with around 80% occurring only once. The specimen was peripheral blood. Receptors originate from a woman in her twenties or thirties with COVID-19, enrolled during active disease.

This clone appeared a few times. V usage is TRBV7-2 and J usage is TRBJ1-6, with D unresolved. From germline, CDR1 is SGHTA and CDR2 FQGNSA. The CDR3 spans 12 residues. V was trimmed by 1 base and J by 9 bases, leaving 4 bases between them. CDR3 DNA sequence: TGTGCCAGCAGCTTAGGGAGTTCACCCCTCCACTTT. Amino acid sequence: CASSLGSSPLHF.

The chain couples TRBV4-1 to TRBJ2-2; 9 nucleotides match TRBD1. This CDR3 comprises 15 residues. The junction had 3 bases not matched to a gene; V was cut back by 6 bases and J by 1 base. Germline-derived CDR1 and CDR2 are MGHRA and YSYEKL. The CDR3 coding sequence is TGCGCCAGCAGAAAGACAGGGGGGAACACCGGGGAGCTGTTTTTT. Protein product: CASRKTGGNTGELFF.

The chain has TRBV5-1 and TRBJ1-3; D is possibly TRBD1 (5 bases). CDR1 and CDR2 (germline): SGHRS, YFSETQ. Trimming removed 0 bases from V and 2 bases from J, with 9 bases in between. The CDR3 is 15 amino acids. The CDR3 region is CASSLDTGPGNTIYF. The CDR3 DNA follows: TGCGCCAGCAGCTTGGATACAGGTCCTGGAAACACCATATATTTT.

The CDR3 is CASSSNYEQYF. For the CDR3, the DNA is TGTGCCAGCAGTTCCAACTACGAGCAGTACTTC. The chain has TRBV12-3 or TRBV12-4 and TRBJ2-7; D is unresolved. V was pared by 4 bases and J by 3 bases, with 4 bases between. CDR3 size: 11 residues.

The gene calls are TRBV2 and TRBJ2-3; 8 bases align to TRBD2. CDR3 length equals 14 residues. V shed 11 bases and J 4 bases; nucleotides not matched to a gene: 11. Germline CDR1 reads SNHLY; CDR2 reads FYNNEI. The CDR3 DNA sequence: TGTGCCGGCCTACCGGGACTAGTGGCAGATACGCAGTATTTT. This gives the protein CAGLPGLVADTQYF. The full variable domain, completed using reference TRBV2 and TRBJ2-3, is EPEVTQTPSHQVTQMGQEVILRCVPISNHLYFYWYRQILGQKVEFLVSFYNNEISEKSEIFDDQFSVERPDGSNFTLKIRSTKLEDSAMYFCAGLPGLVADTQYFGPGTRLTVL.

V and J are TRBV19 and TRBJ2-7; perhaps TRBD1 as D (5 bases). V lost 10 bases and J lost 3, with 13 bases in between. The CDR3 is 12 residues long. From germline, CDR1 is LNHDA and CDR2 SQIVND (reference sequence). CDR3 sequence: CATASRVYEQYF. For the CDR3, the DNA is TGTGCCACCGCCTCCAGGGTCTACGAGCAGTACTTC.

The chain recombines TRBV7-2 with TRBJ2-1; D is ambiguous. From germline, CDR1 is SGHTA and CDR2 FQGNSA. The germline V and J ends were trimmed by 2 bases and 5 bases, with 10 bases remaining between them. The CDR3 spans 14 residues. The CDR3 region is CASSLMVADNEQFF. The CDR3 DNA reads as TGTGCCAGCAGCTTAATGGTAGCAGACAATGAGCAGTTCTTC. The whole variable domain, filled in from reference TRBV7-2 and TRBJ2-1, reads GAGVSQSPSNKVTEKGKDVELRCDPISGHTALYWYRQSLGQGLEFLIYFQGNSAPDKSGLPSDRFSAERTGGSVSTLTIQRTQQEDSAVYLCASSLMVADNEQFFGPGTRLTVL.

This clone occurred a few times. The chain carries TRBV4-2 and TRBJ1-2; tentatively, D is TRBD1 (5 bases). Per the germline V gene, CDR1 is LGHNA and CDR2 is YNFKEQ. This CDR3 has 15 amino acids. The V gene lost 1 base and the J gene lost 7 bases, with 16 bases spanning the gap. The CDR3 sequence is CASSQASGAAGGYTF. The CDR3 DNA sequence: TGTGCCAGCAGCCAAGCTTCTGGGGCTGCTGGTGGCTACACCTTC.

The J gene is TRBJ2-1, the V gene TRBV5-1; TRBD2 agrees at 10 bases. The CDR3 has 16 residues. Germline V CDR1 and CDR2: SGHRS, YFSETQ. The J segment lost 0 bases and the V segment lost 5 bases, leaving 5 bases of the junction unmatched. CDR3 in DNA: TGCGCCAGCAGAATGGGGACTAGCGCCTCCTACAATGAGCAGTTCTTC. Protein sequence: CASRMGTSASYNEQFF.

This chain uses TRBV24-1 with TRBJ2-1; 7 positions match TRBD2. Germline lookup yields CDR1 KGHDR and CDR2 SFDVKD. CDR3 size: 15 residues. J gave up 4 bases and V 3 bases, and 5 bases lay outside the gene matches. In DNA, the CDR3 is TGTGCCACCAGTGATCCAAGGGAGGGGTACAATGAGCAGTTCTTC. Its translation: CATSDPREGYNEQFF.

This clone was counted once. V gene TRBV3-1 (or the pseudogene TRBV3-2) combines with J gene TRBJ1-5; D is ambiguous. The CDR3 is made up of 16 amino acids. Germline-derived CDR1 and CDR2 are LGHDT and YNNKEL (reference sequence). V lost 0 bases, J lost 2 bases, and 11 bases lay in between. CDR3 sequence: CASSQDHGVGNQPQHF. Here the CDR3 DNA reads TGTGCCAGCAGCCAAGATCACGGGGTGGGCAATCAGCCCCAGCATTTT.

The J gene is TRBJ1-3, the V gene TRBV3-1 (or the pseudogene TRBV3-2); a weak D match, TRBD1 (5 bases). Germline assignment: CDR1 LGHDT and CDR2 YNNKEL (reference sequence). There are 15 residues in the CDR3. V lost 3 bases and J lost 4, with 13 bases in between. DNA of the CDR3: TGTGCCAGCAGCCAGGGGACGCGGGGAGGAAACACCATATATTTT. Its translation is CASSQGTRGGNTIYF.

This clone was detected once. This chain joins TRBV6-6 and TRBJ1-4, with D uncertain. Germline CDR1 is MNHNY and CDR2 is SVGAGI (reference sequence). The germline V and J ends were trimmed by 0 bases and 7 bases, with 3 bases remaining between them. The CDR3 length is 12 residues. CDR3 loop: CASSYSLEKLFF. The CDR3 DNA sequence: TGTGCCAGCAGTTACTCTCTTGAAAAACTGTTTTTT.

This clone was recorded a few times. The rearrangement uses TRBV19 and TRBJ1-1; D perhaps matches TRBD1 (5 bases). This CDR3 contains 13 residues. CDR1 and CDR2 (germline): LNHDA, SQIVND (reference sequence). V was cut by 0 bases and J by 5 bases, with 7 bases left in between. CDR3 in amino acids: CASSIDGGTEAFF. CDR3 nucleotides: TGTGCCAGTAGTATAGATGGGGGGACTGAAGCTTTCTTT. Looking up the rest from reference TRBV19 and TRBJ1-1 gives the full variable domain: DGGITQSPKYLFRKEGQNVTLSCEQNLNHDAMYWYRQDPGQGLRLIYYSQIVNDFQKGDIAEGYSVSREKKESFPLTVTSAQKNPTAFYLCASSIDGGTEAFFGQGTRLTVV.

The chain uses TRBV24-1 and TRBJ1-5; 10 nucleotides match TRBD1. V lost 4 bases and J lost 11; bases outside the gene matches: 10. This CDR3 has 15 amino acids. Germline loops: CDR1 KGHDR, CDR2 SFDVKD. CDR3 nucleotide sequence: TGTGCCACCAGTGACGGGGGACAGGGGAGCGATACCCAGCATTTT. Encoded protein: CATSDGGQGSDTQHF.

The rearrangement uses TRBV2 and TRBJ2-5, with 7 bases identical to TRBD1. V dropped 3 bases and J dropped 3; count of bases not matched to a gene: 4. Germline V gives CDR1 SNHLY, CDR2 FYNNEI. The CDR3 is 14 amino acids. The CDR3 spells CASSDRTGEETQYF. CDR3 bases: TGTGCCAGCAGTGATCGTACAGGGGAAGAGACCCAGTACTTC.

V and J are TRBV9 and TRBJ2-7; D uncertain. With 4 bases removed from V and 3 bases from J, the gap between germline ends came to 14 bases. Germline CDR1 and CDR2: SGDLS and YYNGEE. The CDR3 covers 14 residues. CDR3 nucleotides: TGTGCCAGCAGCCCCCGACAAGAAGACTACGAGCAGTACTTC. Amino acids: CASSPRQEDYEQYF.

The J gene is TRBJ2-7, the V gene TRBV5-1; possible D gene TRBD2, 6 bases. This CDR3 has 15 residues. Between the trimmed V and J ends, which lost 0 bases and 3 bases, there was a span of 13 bases. CDR1 and CDR2 from the germline V gene are SGHRS and YFSETQ. The DNA of the CDR3 is TGCGCCAGCAGCTTGGACCTGGGACTTGACTACGAGCAGTACTTC. The encoded protein is CASSLDLGLDYEQYF.

The V and J genes are TRBV14 and TRBJ1-2; TRBD1 matches at 8 bases. V lost 3 bases and J lost 1; bases outside the gene matches: 22. CDR3 length: 21 residues. Per the germline V gene, CDR1 is SGHDN and CDR2 is FVKESK. The CDR3 loop reads CASSHPPSGQAALSINYGYTF. The DNA of the CDR3 is TGTGCCAGCAGCCACCCCCCTTCGGGACAGGCAGCACTATCAATTAACTATGGCTACACCTTC.

This rearrangement joins TRBV4-1 to TRBJ1-1; D call uncertain. The CDR3 spans 15 residues. V dropped 1 base and J dropped 11 bases, with 20 bases sitting between them. Germline assignment: CDR1 MGHRA and CDR2 YSYEKL. CDR3 in amino acids: CASSQGAGPSLRAFF. The CDR3 nucleotides are TGCGCCAGCAGCCAAGGAGCAGGCCCGTCGCTTCGCGCTTTCTTT.

The CDR3 coding sequence is TGTGCCGGAGGCGGTGGAGCCTACAATGAGCAGTTCTTC. This gives the protein CAGGGGAYNEQFF. This chain connects TRBV28 to TRBJ2-1; tentatively, D is TRBD2 (5 bases). Germline lookup yields CDR1 MDHEN and CDR2 SYDVKM. Trimming took 11 bases from V and 2 from J, leaving 13 bases between them. The CDR3 is 13 amino acids.

The rearrangement uses TRBV28 and TRBJ1-2, with 7 bases that match TRBD1. The CDR3 is 12 amino acids. The J segment lost 0 bases and the V segment lost 10 bases, leaving 2 bases of the junction unmatched. Per the germline V gene, CDR1 is MDHEN and CDR2 is SYDVKM. The CDR3 bases are TGTGCCACCACAGGGGCTAACTATGGCTACACCTTC. It specifies CATTGANYGYTF.

The rearrangement joins TRBV6-5 to TRBJ2-1; perhaps TRBD1 as D (6 bases). Germline lookup yields CDR1 MNHEY and CDR2 SVGAGI. V was trimmed by 0 bases and J by 12 bases, leaving 21 bases between them. The CDR3 spans 16 residues. This CDR3 reads CASSYSRQLGTMRQFF. In DNA, the CDR3 is TGTGCCAGCAGTTACTCGAGACAGTTGGGGACAATGAGGCAGTTCTTC.

This CDR3 is CASSFGGLRYF. As DNA, the CDR3 is TGCGCCAGCAGCTTTGGTGGCCTCAGGTACTTC. This sequence joins TRBV5-1 and TRBJ2-7, with D uncertain. The germline V gene has CDR1 SGHRS and CDR2 YFSETQ. This CDR3 is 11 amino acids long. V lost 2 bases to trimming and J lost 12 bases, with 12 bases between them.

This clone was seen more than once but under ten times. The chain joins TRBV6-4 to TRBJ1-3, with 7 bases fitting TRBD1. V lost 7 bases and J lost 0; bases outside the gene matches: 6. This CDR3 contains 15 residues. Germline-derived CDR1 and CDR2 are MRHNA and SNTAGT. This CDR3 is CASNRDRGSGNTIYF. DNA of the CDR3: TGTGCCAGCAACAGGGACAGAGGCTCTGGAAACACCATATATTTT.

The chain has TRBV14 and TRBJ1-2, with 8 bases identical to TRBD1. With V trimmed by 5 bases and J by 4 bases, 6 bases remained unmatched. The CDR3 runs to 14 residues. Germline CDR1 SGHDN, CDR2 FVKESK. CDR3 sequence (DNA): TGTGCCAGCAGCGACAGGGGACGAGGCTATGGCTACACCTTC. It specifies CASSDRGRGYGYTF.

This sequence joins TRBV9 and TRBJ2-7, with no clear D. The CDR3 sequence is 13 residues long. The germline V and J ends were trimmed by 0 bases and 1 base, with 5 bases remaining between them. CDR1 and CDR2 (germline): SGDLS, YYNGEE. The chain's CDR3 is CASSVDFSYEQYF. For the CDR3, the DNA is TGTGCCAGCAGCGTAGACTTTTCCTACGAGCAGTACTTC.